These 31 T cell receptor beta chains were sequenced from one sample in a study of blood T cell repertoires in COVID-19 (dated by TCRdb to the early 2020s). The protocol used for the library was the immunoSEQ multiplex PCR assay. TCRdb's version of the immuneACCESS table is confined to in-frame rearrangements and falls short of the full clone set. An unresolved V gene accounts for under half of the shortfall where checked; the remainder is of unknown origin. Present in this sample are roughly 230,000 clones, more than 80% of which were seen just once. The ten most abundant clones make up roughly 5.5% of the sample. The sequencing sample was made of peripheral blood. The receptors stem from a human donor in a cohort sampled during active COVID-19.

The chain links TRBV19 to TRBJ1-5, with D hard to call. CDR1 and CDR2 from the germline V gene are LNHDA and SQIVND (reference sequence). The CDR3 spans 12 residues. Between the trimmed V and J ends, which lost 7 bases and 3 bases, there was a span of 7 bases. CDR3 sequence (DNA): TGTGCCAGTAATAGTTTCAATCAGCCCCAGCATTTT. Protein sequence: CASNSFNQPQHF.

The rearrangement links TRBV6-1 to TRBJ1-2; the match to TRBD1 covers 12 bases. Germline assignment: CDR1 MNHNS and CDR2 SASEGT. Trimming took 2 bases from V and 8 from J; bases not matched to a gene: 3. The CDR3 sequence is 14 residues long. The CDR3 DNA sequence: TGTGCCAGCAGTGAAACCGGGACAGGGGGCGGCTACACCTTC. Residues: CASSETGTGGGYTF.

V and J are TRBV27 and TRBJ1-1, with 9 bases fitting TRBD1. The CDR3 runs to 15 residues. Germline V lookup: CDR1 MNHEY, CDR2 SMNVEV (reference sequence). V dropped 0 bases and J dropped 7; count of bases not matched to a gene: 6. The CDR3 loop reads CASSLSPQGADEAFF. CDR3 nucleotides: TGTGCCAGCAGTTTATCCCCACAGGGGGCGGATGAAGCTTTCTTT.

The J gene is TRBJ1-3, the V gene TRBV30; 11 bases fit TRBD1. The CDR3 consists of 15 residues. The V gene's germline CDR1 is GTSNPN and CDR2 SVGIG (reference sequence). Here the CDR3 DNA reads TGTGCGATAGGACAGGGGGCCAGCTCTGGAAACACCATATATTTT. Translation gives CAIGQGASSGNTIYF.

The genes are TRBV4-1 and TRBJ2-5; no firm D call. Between the trimmed V and J ends, which lost 1 base and 3 bases, there was a span of 6 bases. Germline V gene lookup returns CDR1 MGHRA and CDR2 YSYEKL. The CDR3 extends over 13 amino acids. The CDR3 DNA sequence: TGCGCCAGCAGCCAAGTCGGTAAAGAGACCCAGTACTTC. Encoded protein: CASSQVGKETQYF.

This clone has ten or more counts. Other DNA sequences of this sample code for an identical CDR3. CDR3 DNA sequence: TGTGCCAGTAGTATCCGCGACACCGGGGAGCTGTTTTTT. This codes for CASSIRDTGELFF. The chain employs TRBV19 and TRBJ2-2, with D hard to call. Germline V gene sequence: CDR1 LNHDA, CDR2 SQIVND (reference sequence). V lost 3 bases and J lost 3, with 5 bases in between. This CDR3 is built from 13 residues.

The chain couples TRBV29-1 to TRBJ1-2, with D unclear. The V and J ends lost 5 bases and 3 bases respectively, with 10 bases between them. This CDR3 is built from 12 residues. Germline CDR1 and CDR2: SQVTM and ANQGSEA. The CDR3 sequence: CSVMGRHYGYTF. In DNA form, the CDR3 reads TGCAGCGTTATGGGCAGGCACTATGGCTACACCTTC.

This sequence joins TRBV3-1 (or the pseudogene TRBV3-2) and TRBJ2-3; TRBD1 aligns across 8 bases. Losses at the gene ends were 1 base for V and 6 bases for J; bases not matched to a gene: 9. The CDR3 runs 16 residues. Germline CDR1 LGHDT, CDR2 YNNKEL (reference sequence). In DNA form, the CDR3 reads TGTGCCAGCAGCCAAGTGGGGCAGGGGGCAGGGGATACGCAGTATTTT. Translation: CASSQVGQGAGDTQYF.

CDR3 nucleotides: TGTGCCAGCAGCCAAGATGCTAGCGGGTTCATCTCCTACGAGCAGTACTTC. Encoded protein: CASSQDASGFISYEQYF. This rearrangement joins TRBV3-1 (or the pseudogene TRBV3-2) to TRBJ2-7, with 8 nucleotides matching TRBD2. The germline gives CDR1 LGHDT, CDR2 YNNKEL (reference sequence). The CDR3 has 17 residues. The V and J ends lost 0 bases and 0 bases, in that order; junction bases with no gene match: 7.

V gene TRBV15 combines with J gene TRBJ2-5, with 12 bases that match TRBD2. Germline CDR1 and CDR2: LNHNV and YYDKDF (reference sequence). J gave up 5 bases and V 5 bases, and 6 bases lay outside the gene matches. This CDR3 is built from 15 residues. The CDR3 sequence is CATSLRLAGAETQYF. Written as DNA, the CDR3 is TGTGCCACCAGCTTGCGACTAGCGGGAGCGGAGACCCAGTACTTC.

This clone has a single count. The CDR3 sequence is CASSLPASGYEQYF. The CDR3 DNA reads as TGTGCCAGCAGTTTGCCAGCCTCGGGGTACGAGCAGTACTTC. The genes are TRBV28 and TRBJ2-7; tentative D call: TRBD2 (5 bases). CDR1 is MDHEN and CDR2 is SYDVKM in the germline V gene. V was pared by 3 bases and J by 4 bases, with 13 bases between. The CDR3 length is 14 residues.

The chain recombines TRBV6-4 with TRBJ2-5, with D maybe TRBD2 (5 bases). V shed 7 bases and J shed 9 bases, with 12 bases lying between them. The CDR3 extends over 11 amino acids. Per germline, CDR1 MRHNA and CDR2 SNTAGT. The CDR3 is CASTPGVAQYF. The CDR3 nucleotides are TGTGCCAGCACCCCCGGGGTGGCCCAGTACTTC.

This chain uses TRBV6-5 with TRBJ1-6, with a possible D match to TRBD1 (5 bases). This CDR3 region has 16 residues. Germline assignment: CDR1 MNHEY and CDR2 SVGAGI. Deletions cut 2 bases from V and 0 bases from J, with 8 bases between. Here the CDR3 reads CASSYGGSSYNSPLHF. CDR3 nucleotides: TGTGCCAGCAGTTACGGGGGGAGCTCCTATAATTCACCCCTCCACTTT.

The rearrangement joins TRBV9 to TRBJ2-5; 7 bases are a match to TRBD1. Per the germline V gene, CDR1 is SGDLS and CDR2 is YYNGEE. V was clipped by 0 bases and J by 5 bases; unmatched bases: 7. This CDR3 comprises 15 residues. The CDR3 sequence is CASSVEGTVAETQYF. The CDR3 nucleotides are TGTGCCAGCAGCGTAGAAGGGACAGTTGCCGAGACCCAGTACTTC.

The chain combines TRBV28 with TRBJ1-5; the D is unclear. The CDR3 covers 11 residues. Germline loops: CDR1 MDHEN, CDR2 SYDVKM. Between the trimmed V and J ends, which lost 8 bases and 1 base, there was a span of 3 bases. The CDR3 nucleotides read TGTGCCAGCGCGAGCAATCAGCCCCAGCATTTT. Protein: CASASNQPQHF.

The chain couples TRBV5-4 to TRBJ2-5, with a possible D match to TRBD2 (5 bases). The CDR3 extends over 14 amino acids. Trimming pared 1 base from V and 3 bases from J, leaving 10 bases between. CDR1 and CDR2 (germline): SGHNT, YYREEE (reference sequence). CDR3 sequence: CASSLTGSKETQYF. CDR3 DNA: TGTGCCAGCAGCTTGACGGGATCCAAAGAGACCCAGTACTTC.

This clone appeared a few times. The chain uses TRBV7-9 and TRBJ1-2, with 8 nucleotides matching TRBD1. Germline values: CDR1 SEHNR, CDR2 FQNEAQ (reference sequence). The CDR3 length is 14 residues. The V segment lost 5 bases and the J segment 3 bases; nucleotides outside the gene matches: 5. The CDR3 sequence: CASSRTGSDYGYTF. The CDR3 bases are TGTGCCAGCAGCCGGACAGGGAGCGACTATGGCTACACCTTC. Full variable domain (rest looked up from reference TRBV7-9 and TRBJ1-2): DTGVSQNPRHKITKRGQNVTFRCDPISEHNRLYWYRQTLGQGPEFLTYFQNEAQLEKSRLLSDRFSAERPKGSFSTLEIQRTEQGDSAMYLCASSRTGSDYGYTFGSGTRLTVV.

The J gene is TRBJ1-4, the V gene TRBV24-1; TRBD1 matches 11 bases. In germline, CDR1 is KGHDR, CDR2 SFDVKD. The ends lost 0 bases at V and 6 bases at J; junction bases unmatched: 5. CDR3 size: 17 residues. CDR3 protein: CATSDLGQGAGHEKLFF. In DNA, the CDR3 is TGTGCCACCAGTGATTTGGGACAGGGGGCTGGACATGAAAAACTGTTTTTT.

The V call is TRBV10-1, the J call TRBJ1-3; D perhaps matches TRBD1 (5 bases). The CDR3 has 15 amino acids. Germline V gene lookup returns CDR1 WNHNN and CDR2 SYGVQD (reference sequence). V was pared by 6 bases and J by 0 bases, with 12 bases between. The CDR3 here is CASRLTESSGNTIYF. The DNA of the CDR3 is TGCGCCAGCAGACTGACAGAAAGCTCTGGAAACACCATATATTTT.

V usage is TRBV11-2 and J usage is TRBJ1-6; D might be TRBD1 (5 bases). The CDR3 consists of 14 residues. In germline, CDR1 is SGHAT, CDR2 FQNNGV. Between the trimmed V and J ends, which lost 5 bases and 7 bases, there was a span of 12 bases. In nucleotides, the CDR3 is TGTGCCAGCAGCCCCGACAGATTAAATTCACCCCTCCACTTT. It is translated as CASSPDRLNSPLHF. Combining the CDR3 with reference TRBV11-2 and TRBJ1-6 gives the whole variable domain EAGVAQSPRYKIIEKRQSVAFWCNPISGHATLYWYQQILGQGPKLLIQFQNNGVVDDSQLPKDRFSAERLKGVDSTLKIQPAKLEDSAVYLCASSPDRLNSPLHFGNGTRLTVT.

The genes are TRBV3-1 (or the pseudogene TRBV3-2) and TRBJ1-1; a weak D match, TRBD1 (5 bases). Germline assignment: CDR1 LGHDT and CDR2 YNNKEL (reference sequence). This CDR3 is built from 14 residues. The V end was cut by 4 bases, the J end by 9 bases, with 18 bases between. CDR3 amino acids: CASSLQEGFRQAFF. In DNA form, the CDR3 reads TGTGCCAGCAGCCTTCAGGAGGGGTTTAGGCAAGCTTTCTTT.

The chain couples TRBV5-4 to TRBJ2-1; D is ambiguous. The CDR3 is 17 residues long. Trimming shortened V by 0 bases and J by 0 bases, and 13 bases separated the two germline ends. Germline lookup yields CDR1 SGHNT and CDR2 YYREEE (reference sequence). CDR3 DNA sequence: TGTGCCAGCAGCTTGGGGTCCGAGAGGAGCTCCTACAATGAGCAGTTCTTC. Translated, it gives CASSLGSERSSYNEQFF. Using reference TRBV5-4 and TRBJ2-1 for the parts outside the CDR3, the full variable domain is ETGVTQSPTHLIKTRGQQVTLRCSSQSGHNTVSWYQQALGQGPQFIFQYYREEENGRGNFPPRFSGLQFPNYSSELNVNALELDDSALYLCASSLGSERSSYNEQFFGPGTRLTVL.

The chain combines TRBV9 with TRBJ2-4; 8 nucleotides match TRBD1. CDR3 length equals 16 residues. J gave up 0 bases and V 4 bases, and 6 bases lay outside the gene matches. CDR1 is SGDLS and CDR2 is YYNGEE in the germline V gene. The CDR3 DNA follows: TGTGCCAGCAGCCCCAGACAGGGGACAGCCAAAAACATTCAGTACTTC. Amino acid sequence: CASSPRQGTAKNIQYF.

The V and J genes are TRBV2 and TRBJ2-7, with 11 positions matching TRBD1. The junction had 3 bases not matched to a gene; V was cut back by 6 bases and J by 5 bases. Germline V gene data show CDR1 as SNHLY and CDR2 as FYNNEI. The CDR3 loop spans 13 amino acids. Written as DNA, the CDR3 is TGTGCCAGCAGGGGGACAGGGGGGCACGAGCAGTACTTC. Translating it yields CASRGTGGHEQYF.

V gene TRBV19 combines with J gene TRBJ2-7, with 9 bases identical to TRBD2. The V and J ends lost 5 bases and 4 bases, in that order; junction bases with no gene match: 6. The CDR3 runs to 14 residues. Germline V gene data show CDR1 as LNHDA and CDR2 as SQIVND (reference sequence). CDR3 region: CASSAGLANYEQYF. In DNA form, the CDR3 reads TGTGCCAGTAGTGCGGGACTAGCTAATTACGAGCAGTACTTC.

The CDR3 DNA follows: TGTGCCAGCAGTTTCAGGGGATTTAACGAGCAGTACTTC. Protein sequence: CASSFRGFNEQYF. V gene TRBV28 combines with J gene TRBJ2-7; a weak D match, TRBD1 (6 bases). This CDR3 has 13 residues. The V gene's germline CDR1 is MDHEN and CDR2 SYDVKM. The ends were cut back, 3 bases at V and 5 bases at J, with 11 bases in the middle.

V and J are TRBV20-1 and TRBJ2-3; 10 nucleotides line up with TRBD2. This CDR3 contains 18 residues. V was clipped by 3 bases and J by 3 bases; unmatched bases: 15. Germline V lookup: CDR1 DFQATT, CDR2 SNEGSKA (reference sequence). The DNA of the CDR3 is TGCAGTGCTAGTAATTTTGGATGGACTAGCGGCTTGACAGATACGCAGTATTTT. Amino acid sequence: CSASNFGWTSGLTDTQYF.

In its sample, this clone was seen many times. This rearrangement joins TRBV2 to TRBJ2-7; no clear D gene. The CDR3 runs 11 residues. CDR1 and CDR2 (germline): SNHLY, FYNNEI. V was shortened by 9 bases and J by 3 bases, with 9 bases between the two germline ends. CDR3 in amino acids: CASTIYYEQYF. CDR3 in DNA: TGTGCCAGTACTATATACTACGAGCAGTACTTC.

V is TRBV27 and J is TRBJ2-4; a weak D match, TRBD1 (6 bases). V lost 6 bases and J lost 8, with 23 bases in between. From germline, CDR1 is MNHEY and CDR2 SMNVEV (reference sequence). The CDR3 has 16 amino acids. CDR3 in DNA: TGTGCCAGCAGCCCCACCGGGACATTGGGACGAGACATTCAGTACTTC. It is translated as CASSPTGTLGRDIQYF.

The chain combines TRBV5-4 with TRBJ1-6; TRBD1 matches 8 bases. V lost 4 bases, J lost 10 bases, and 10 bases stayed unmatched. The germline gives CDR1 SGHNT, CDR2 YYREEE (reference sequence). This CDR3 has 15 residues. The CDR3 sequence: CASSPWTGTVSPLHF. Written as DNA, the CDR3 is TGTGCCAGCAGCCCATGGACAGGGACCGTATCACCCCTCCACTTT.

The V and J genes are TRBV10-3 and TRBJ1-1, with a tentative D call TRBD1 (6 bases). V lost 6 bases to trimming and J lost 1 base, with 12 bases between them. The CDR3 loop spans 14 amino acids. The germline V gene encodes CDR1 ENHRY and CDR2 SYGVKD. This CDR3 is CAISRDIKNTEAFF. The CDR3 nucleotides are TGTGCCATCAGCCGGGACATCAAGAACACTGAAGCTTTCTTT.